The 23 T cell receptor beta chains reported below all come from one sample, sequenced in a study of T-cell memory formation after mild COVID-19. TCRdb itself ran the 5' RACE reads through MiXCR, one entry per CDR3 protein. Of 250,000 to 350,000 distinct CDR3 sequences detected, 15% to 20% appear once; the ten largest clones hold roughly a fifth. The source material was PBMCs or a T cell subset sorted from them (not recorded which). The receptors were gathered from a man aged 18 to 29 who had mild COVID-19 (a few samples of this study predate the infection). Cell type and time point are not known.

V and J are TRBV4-1 and TRBJ1-1; 8 nucleotides match TRBD1. The germline V gene has CDR1 MGHRA and CDR2 YSYEKL. The CDR3 runs to 14 residues. The V segment lost 1 base and the J segment 10 bases; nucleotides outside the gene matches: 8. Here the CDR3 DNA reads TGCGCCAGCAGCCAAGTGTCACAGGGGGTAGGAGCTTTCTTT. As protein: CASSQVSQGVGAFF.

The chain joins TRBV9 to TRBJ1-1; 9 bases match TRBD1. V was pared by 4 bases and J by 5 bases, with 18 bases of the junction left unmatched. Germline V CDR1 and CDR2: SGDLS, YYNGEE. CDR3 length: 18 amino acids. CDR3 nucleotides: TGTGCCAGCAGCCCTCGTGAGGGACAGGGTTCAACGAAGACTGAAGCTTTCTTT. Translated, it gives CASSPREGQGSTKTEAFF.

This rearrangement joins TRBV10-3 to TRBJ2-1, with 8 bases fitting TRBD2. V was clipped by 6 bases and J by 4 bases; unmatched bases: 5. The V gene's germline CDR1 is ENHRY and CDR2 SYGVKD. The CDR3 is 14 amino acids. Here the CDR3 DNA reads TGTGCCATCAGCCCCGGGACTAGTTACAATGAGCAGTTCTTC. It codes for CAISPGTSYNEQFF.

The gene calls are TRBV12-3 or TRBV12-4 and TRBJ1-6; D is unresolved. V was clipped by 3 bases and J by 7 bases, with 13 bases between them. This CDR3 comprises 15 residues. The CDR3 here is CASSFVGSGNSPLHF. CDR3 nucleotides: TGTGCCAGCAGTTTTGTCGGGTCTGGGAATTCACCCCTCCACTTT.

The chain has TRBV12-3 or TRBV12-4 and TRBJ2-1; D is ambiguous. V was trimmed by 1 base and J by 15 bases, leaving 10 bases between them. CDR3 size: 11 residues. The CDR3 DNA follows: TGTGCCAGCAGTTTAGGTAATCGGAGGTTCTTC. Its protein is CASSLGNRRFF.

The chain employs TRBV4-2 and TRBJ1-4; 12 nucleotides agree with TRBD1. Trimming cost V 4 bases and J 7 bases; bases outside gene matches: 10. CDR3 size: 17 residues. Germline CDR1 is LGHNA and CDR2 is YNFKEQ. In nucleotides, the CDR3 is TGTGCCAGCAGCCCGGGACAGGGGGCGGAGGAACGTGAAAAACTGTTTTTT. This translates into CASSPGQGAEEREKLFF.

The chain recombines TRBV12-3 or TRBV12-4 with TRBJ2-5; no clear D. The CDR3 contains 13 residues. The germline V and J ends were trimmed by 4 bases and 7 bases, with 13 bases remaining between them. CDR3 in amino acids: CASSSAGYGTQYF. The CDR3 region has the DNA TGTGCCAGCAGTTCTGCCGGGTATGGGACCCAGTACTTC.

This clonotype was observed many times. The chain links TRBV2 to TRBJ2-1; D possibly corresponds to TRBD2 (5 bases). Trimming pared 5 bases from V and 10 bases from J, leaving 12 bases between. The V gene's germline CDR1 is SNHLY and CDR2 FYNNEI. The CDR3 consists of 12 residues. The chain's CDR3 is CASSPDGGEQFF. CDR3 bases: TGTGCCAGCAGTCCCGATGGAGGCGAGCAGTTCTTC.

This clonotype showed up just a few times. The CDR3 reads CATRGWTGSGNTIYF. The CDR3 DNA sequence: TGTGCCACTCGTGGTTGGACAGGCTCTGGAAACACCATATATTTT. The chain has TRBV6-4 and TRBJ1-3, with 7 bases lining up with TRBD1. The CDR3 runs 15 residues. The ends lost 10 bases at V and 0 bases at J; junction bases unmatched: 9. The germline gives CDR1 MRHNA, CDR2 SNTAGT.

This clonotype came up many times. The V gene is TRBV27, the J gene TRBJ2-1, with D perhaps TRBD1 (5 bases). V was trimmed by 1 base and J by 14 bases, leaving 12 bases between them. The CDR3 length is 12 residues. CDR1 and CDR2 from the germline V gene are MNHEY and SMNVEV (reference sequence). In DNA, the CDR3 is TGTGCCAGCAGTTTATTGGGGCAGGGTGAGTTCTTC. It codes for CASSLLGQGEFF.

This clonotype occurred a few times. This chain uses TRBV6-5 with TRBJ1-1; 8 bases map to TRBD1. The germline CDR1 and CDR2 sequences are MNHEY and SVGAGI. Trimming cost V 2 bases and J 0 bases; bases outside gene matches: 5. This CDR3 comprises 16 residues. CDR3 in amino acids: CASSYVGQGLNTEAFF. CDR3 bases: TGTGCCAGCAGTTACGTAGGACAGGGTTTGAACACTGAAGCTTTCTTT.

The chain couples TRBV4-3 to TRBJ1-4; D is possibly TRBD1 (5 bases). Deletions cut 0 bases from V and 0 bases from J, with 8 bases between. CDR1 is LGHNA and CDR2 is YSLEER in the germline V gene. The CDR3 totals 16 residues. The CDR3 protein is CASSQDGTSTNEKLFF. As DNA, the CDR3 is TGCGCCAGCAGCCAAGACGGGACTTCAACTAATGAAAAACTGTTTTTT.

The V call is TRBV6-5, the J call TRBJ1-2, with 9 bases matching TRBD1. J was trimmed by 2 bases and V by 6 bases; bases with no gene match: 10. This CDR3 region has 16 residues. Looked up from germline, CDR1 is MNHEY and CDR2 is SVGAGI. The CDR3 sequence is CASRDWGTGTNYGYTF. The DNA for the CDR3 is TGTGCCAGCAGAGACTGGGGGACAGGGACAAACTATGGCTACACCTTC.

This clonotype was picked up a small number of times. The chain links TRBV6-2 or TRBV6-3 to TRBJ1-1; tentatively, D is TRBD1 (5 bases). Germline loops: CDR1 MNHEY, CDR2 SVGEGT. The CDR3 runs to 14 residues. Trimming stripped 2 bases from V and 2 bases from J, with 9 bases between. The CDR3 protein is CASSYGAENTEAFF. The CDR3 nucleotides read TGTGCCAGCAGTTACGGGGCGGAAAACACTGAAGCTTTCTTT.

The chain is built from TRBV11-1 and TRBJ2-7, with 8 bases identical to TRBD1. Germline V gives CDR1 SGHAT, CDR2 FQDESV (reference sequence). Trimming removed 6 bases from V and 4 bases from J; junction bases left unmatched: 8. The CDR3 covers 14 residues. CDR3: CASRPGQGPYEQYF. CDR3 nucleotides: TGTGCCAGCAGGCCCGGACAGGGACCTTACGAGCAGTACTTC.

This clonotype has at least ten counts. V is TRBV4-3 and J is TRBJ2-3; D remains unclear. V was clipped by 0 bases and J by 9 bases, with 10 bases between them. The CDR3 has 13 residues. The germline V gene has CDR1 LGHNA and CDR2 YSLEER. CDR3 amino acids: CASSQDRQATQYF. The CDR3 nucleotides are TGCGCCAGCAGCCAAGACCGGCAGGCCACGCAGTATTTT.

The J gene is TRBJ2-3, the V gene TRBV20-1, with D possibly being TRBD2 (5 bases). Trimming pared 2 bases from V and 6 bases from J, leaving 18 bases between. Germline CDR1 and CDR2: DFQATT and SNEGSKA (reference sequence). The CDR3 contains 15 residues. CDR3 bases: TGCAGTGCTAGAAGCGCGGGTACAAGATTGGATACGCAGTATTTT. This sequence encodes CSARSAGTRLDTQYF.

The sample holds a few counts of this clonotype. The chain uses TRBV6-2 or TRBV6-3 and TRBJ2-3; tentatively, D is TRBD1 (5 bases). Trimming cost V 6 bases and J 4 bases, with 14 bases left between them. The length of the CDR3 is 14 residues. CDR1 MNHEY and CDR2 SVGEGT come from the germline V gene. The CDR3 DNA reads TGTGCCAGCAGCTTACAGGTTGGGGCAGATACGCAGTATTTT. It is translated as CASSLQVGADTQYF.

In this sample, this clonotype turned up a few times. The chain carries TRBV5-6 and TRBJ1-6; tentative D call: TRBD1 (6 bases). Germline assignment: CDR1 SGHDT and CDR2 YYEEEE. The CDR3 consists of 17 residues. V gave up 4 bases and J gave up 0 bases, with 14 bases separating them. DNA for the CDR3: TGTGCCAGCAGCGACAGGAGAGTGAGCTCCTATAATTCACCCCTCCACTTT. This sequence encodes CASSDRRVSSYNSPLHF.

This clonotype was counted between two and nine times. The chain uses TRBV7-9 and TRBJ2-7; a possible D gene is TRBD1 (5 bases). V was trimmed by 5 bases and J by 6 bases, leaving 14 bases between them. The CDR3 extends over 13 amino acids. Germline-derived CDR1 and CDR2 are SEHNR and FQNEAQ (reference sequence). The CDR3 DNA reads TGTGCCAGCAGCCTTAGGGGTATAAGCGAGCAGTACTTC. Translating gives CASSLRGISEQYF.

The V call is TRBV7-8, the J call TRBJ2-3; 10 bases map to TRBD2. J gave up 11 bases and V 6 bases, and 5 bases lay outside the gene matches. Germline CDR1 SGHVS, CDR2 FQNEAQ. This CDR3 region has 12 residues. CDR3 DNA: TGTGCCAGCAGTCGAGCGGGGGGGGAGCAGTATTTT. This sequence encodes CASSRAGGEQYF.

This clonotype was counted a few times. The chain employs TRBV12-3 or TRBV12-4 and TRBJ2-7; 9 nucleotides agree with TRBD1. V gave up 4 bases and J gave up 6 bases; unmatched junction bases: 4. The length of the CDR3 is 13 residues. The CDR3 nucleotides read TGTGCCAGCAGTTGGACAGGGGAAAGCGAGCAGTACGTC. It is translated as CASSWTGESEQYV.

Only a few counts were recorded for this clonotype. This CDR3 is CSASNSETQYF. The CDR3 DNA sequence: TGCAGTGCTAGCAATTCCGAGACCCAGTACTTC. The chain uses TRBV20-1 and TRBJ2-5; D is unresolved. V was shortened by 3 bases and J by 5 bases, with 7 bases between the two germline ends. Germline values: CDR1 DFQATT, CDR2 SNEGSKA (reference sequence). This CDR3 has 11 amino acids.